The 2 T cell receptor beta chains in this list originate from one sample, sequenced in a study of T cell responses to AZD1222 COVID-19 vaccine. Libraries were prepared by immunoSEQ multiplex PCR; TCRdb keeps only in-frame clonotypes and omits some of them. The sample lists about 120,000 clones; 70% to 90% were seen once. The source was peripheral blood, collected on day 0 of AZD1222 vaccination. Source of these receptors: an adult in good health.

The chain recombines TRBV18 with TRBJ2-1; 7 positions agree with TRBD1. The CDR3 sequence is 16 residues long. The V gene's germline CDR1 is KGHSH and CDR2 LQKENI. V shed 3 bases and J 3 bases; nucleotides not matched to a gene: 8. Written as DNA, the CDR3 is TGTGCCAGCTCACCGTTAGAGGGGGCCCTCTACAATGAGCAGTTCTTC. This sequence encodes CASSPLEGALYNEQFF.

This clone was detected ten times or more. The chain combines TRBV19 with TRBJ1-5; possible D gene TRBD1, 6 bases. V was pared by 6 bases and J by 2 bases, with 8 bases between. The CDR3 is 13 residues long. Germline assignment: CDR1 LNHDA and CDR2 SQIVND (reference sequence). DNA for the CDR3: TGTGCCAGTAGGAACAGGGGCAATCAGCCCCAGCATTTT. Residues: CASRNRGNQPQHF.